The rows below give T cell receptor beta chains drawn from one sample of a study of T-cell reconstitution after alpha-beta-depleted transplantation in children. MiXCR was run by TCRdb on the PCR reads, yielding one entry per CDR3 protein. This sample has about 360,000 distinct CDR3 sequences; 10% to 15% occur once, and the top ten carry about 4%. The specimen comprised PBMCs, sampled from the stem cell graft. Receptor source: a human donor who donated a stem cell graft to a child with Fanconi anemia. The CDR3 runs from the conserved cysteine through the conserved F or W. The order of the fields is J gene, V gene, clone size, D gene, CDR3 DNA, CDR3 protein. D genes are given only for firm matches. Size is stated for part of the rows, as once, few or many counts, or as a class when the clone is expanded.

J: TRBJ2-3; V: TRBV10-3; size: many; D: TRBD2; DNA: TGTGCCATCAGGAGGACTAGCGGGGATACGCAGTATTTT; CDR3: CAIRRTSGDTQYF
J: TRBJ1-5; V: TRBV6-1; size: few; D: NA; DNA: TGTGCCAGCAGCCCTCTAACCGATCAGCCCCAGCATTTT; CDR3: CASSPLTDQPQHF
J: TRBJ1-5; V: TRBV10-3; size: NA; D: NA; DNA: TGTGCCATCAGTGGGAATAGCAATCAGCCCCAGCATTTT; CDR3: CAISGNSNQPQHF
J: TRBJ2-5; V: TRBV11-2; size: few; D: TRBD2; DNA: TGTGCCAGCAGCTTAAAGAAACTAGCGGGGGTGGAGACCCAGTACTTC; CDR3: CASSLKKLAGVETQYF
J: TRBJ1-2; V: TRBV3-1; size: NA; D: NA; DNA: TGTGCCAGCAGCCAAGCAGGGACTAACGTCTATGGCTACACCTTC; CDR3: CASSQAGTNVYGYTF
J: TRBJ2-7; V: TRBV20-1; size: few; D: NA; DNA: TGCAGTGCTAGGGGGACGGCGGTTGCCTACGAGCAGTACTTC; CDR3: CSARGTAVAYEQYF
J: TRBJ2-2; V: TRBV7-6; size: NA; D: NA; DNA: TGTGCCAGCAGCTTGAGGGTAGTCGCCGGGGAGCTGTTTTTT; CDR3: CASSLRVVAGELFF
J: TRBJ2-3; V: TRBV4-3; size: NA; D: TRBD2; DNA: TGCGCCAGCAGCCAACCCCCGGCGACGGGAGGGAGAGATACGGAGTATTTT; CDR3: CASSQPPATGGRDTEYF
J: TRBJ2-1; V: TRBV5-8; size: many; D: TRBD1; DNA: TGTGCCAGCAGCTTGGAAGGACAGGCCTACAATGAGCAGTTCTTC; CDR3: CASSLEGQAYNEQFF
J: TRBJ2-1; V: TRBV18; size: NA; D: NA; DNA: TGTGCCAGCTCACCATTGGTTAGCGGAGATTACAATGAGCAGTTCTTC; CDR3: CASSPLVSGDYNEQFF
J: TRBJ1-1; V: TRBV13; size: NA; D: TRBD1; DNA: TGTGCCAGCAGCCTCGGGACAGGGCCAAACACTGAAGCTTTCTTT; CDR3: CASSLGTGPNTEAFF
J: TRBJ1-2; V: TRBV12-3/TRBV12-4; size: few; D: NA; DNA: TGTGCCAGCAGGCCCACAGGGACGGGGGGCTACACCTTC; CDR3: CASRPTGTGGYTF
J: TRBJ1-1; V: TRBV6-5; size: NA; D: NA; DNA: TGTGCCAGCAGTTACTCGAGGGAGGTCACTGAAGCTTTCTTT; CDR3: CASSYSREVTEAFF
J: TRBJ2-3; V: TRBV6-2/TRBV6-3; size: many; D: TRBD2; DNA: TGTGCCAGCAGCCTGTCCGGGGGGGCCTGGGATACGCAGTATTTT; CDR3: CASSLSGGAWDTQYF
J: TRBJ2-3; V: TRBV12-3/TRBV12-4; size: many; D: NA; DNA: TGTGCCAGCAGTTTTACGGAGGATACGCAGTATTTT; CDR3: CASSFTEDTQYF
J: TRBJ1-1; V: TRBV24-1; size: once; D: NA; DNA: TGTGCCACCAAGGACTCAGTGGGCACTGAAGCTTTCTTT; CDR3: CATKDSVGTEAFF
J: TRBJ1-6; V: TRBV12-3/TRBV12-4; size: few; D: NA; DNA: TGTGCCAGCAGACAATCTATGAATTCACCCCTCCACTTT; CDR3: CASRQSMNSPLHF
J: TRBJ2-1; V: TRBV11-2; size: few; D: TRBD2; DNA: TGTGCCAGCAGCCGAGCTAGCGGGGGGCTTGTGGGGAGTAATGAGCAGTTCTTC; CDR3: CASSRASGGLVGSNEQFF
J: TRBJ1-1; V: TRBV12-3/TRBV12-4; size: NA; D: TRBD1; DNA: TGTGCCAGCAGTTACAGGGGAGGAGGCGACACTGAAGCTTTCTTT; CDR3: CASSYRGGGDTEAFF
J: TRBJ2-2; V: TRBV4-3; size: few; D: NA; DNA: TGCGCCAGCAGCCAAGATCCCGGCCCTTTGGGGACCGGGGAGCTGTTTTTT; CDR3: CASSQDPGPLGTGELFF
J: TRBJ2-3; V: TRBV12-3/TRBV12-4; size: few; D: NA; DNA: TGTGCCAGCAGTTTAGGGCAGATCAGCACAGATACGCAGTATTTT; CDR3: CASSLGQISTDTQYF
J: TRBJ1-1; V: TRBV12-3/TRBV12-4; size: few; D: NA; DNA: TGTGCCAGCATGGGACAAAGCACTGAAGCTTTCTTT; CDR3: CASMGQSTEAFF
J: TRBJ2-7; V: TRBV30; size: few; D: TRBD2; DNA: TGTGCCTGGGCCGGGACTAGCGGAACATACTCTAGGGGGGAGCAGTACTTC; CDR3: CAWAGTSGTYSRGEQYF
J: TRBJ1-5; V: TRBV5-1; size: few; D: TRBD1; DNA: TGCGCCACCCATTCGACAGGGGAAGACGGGTGGAAGCCCCAGCATTTT; CDR3: CATHSTGEDGWKPQHF
J: TRBJ1-3; V: TRBV5-1; size: NA; D: TRBD1; DNA: TGCGCCAGCAGCGAGGGACAGCTCCGCTCTGGAAACACCATATATTTT; CDR3: CASSEGQLRSGNTIYF
J: TRBJ2-5; V: TRBV29-1; size: many; D: TRBD2; DNA: TGCAGCGCCAGGAGCGGGGGCGGATCGGAGACCCAGTACTTC; CDR3: CSARSGGGSETQYF
J: TRBJ1-5; V: TRBV30; size: NA; D: NA; DNA: TGTGCCTGGAGTGTGGATCTCAATCAGCCCCAGCATTTT; CDR3: CAWSVDLNQPQHF
J: TRBJ2-2; V: TRBV28; size: many; D: TRBD2; DNA: TGTGCCAGCAGTTCGGGACTAGCGGGGGAGTTAGGCGGGGAGCTGTTTTTT; CDR3: CASSSGLAGELGGELFF
J: TRBJ2-3; V: TRBV4-2; size: many; D: TRBD2; DNA: TGTGCCAGCAGCCAAGAGACTAGCGGGGATACGCAGTATTTT; CDR3: CASSQETSGDTQYF
J: TRBJ1-6; V: TRBV5-1; size: NA; D: TRBD1; DNA: TGCGCCAGCAGCTTGGGGACAGGGGGTGCCGTTGGTTCACCCCTCCACTTT; CDR3: CASSLGTGGAVGSPLHF
J: TRBJ2-5; V: TRBV7-2; size: NA; D: TRBD1; DNA: TGTGCCAGCAGCCTCGGGACAGGGCCATCTGGGACCCAGTACTTC; CDR3: CASSLGTGPSGTQYF
J: TRBJ1-5; V: TRBV12-3/TRBV12-4; size: many; D: NA; DNA: TGTGCCAGCAGTTTAAGCCCGGGCGGACAGCCCCAGCATTTT; CDR3: CASSLSPGGQPQHF
J: TRBJ1-2; V: TRBV29-1; size: few; D: TRBD1; DNA: TGCAGCGTTTACCTGGACAGGGGGCTGAACTATGGCTACACCTTC; CDR3: CSVYLDRGLNYGYTF
J: TRBJ1-1; V: TRBV4-3; size: many; D: NA; DNA: TGCGCCAGCAGCCAACAGGGGCAGAACACTGAAGCTTTCTTT; CDR3: CASSQQGQNTEAFF
J: TRBJ2-1; V: TRBV3-1; size: many; D: TRBD2; DNA: TGTGCCAGCAGCTACAGCGGGGGGGCCCTAAATGAGCAGTTCTTC; CDR3: CASSYSGGALNEQFF
J: TRBJ2-2; V: TRBV6-2/TRBV6-3; size: NA; D: NA; DNA: TGTGCCAGCCGGGCAGTCGGGACCGGGGAGCTGTTTTTT; CDR3: CASRAVGTGELFF
J: TRBJ2-5; V: TRBV20-1; size: NA; D: NA; DNA: TGCAGTCAAGGACAGAGGGAGACCCAGTACTTC; CDR3: CSQGQRETQYF
J: TRBJ1-5; V: TRBV4-3; size: many; D: NA; DNA: TGCGCCAGCAGCCAAGATCTCGGGGTAGGGCAGCCCCAGCATTTT; CDR3: CASSQDLGVGQPQHF
J: TRBJ2-3; V: TRBV11-2; size: once; D: NA; DNA: TGTGCCAGCAGCTCGCTAGCTGTGAGGGGCACAGATACGCAGTATTTT; CDR3: CASSSLAVRGTDTQYF
J: TRBJ1-1; V: TRBV6-1; size: few; D: NA; DNA: TGTGCCAGCAGTGAACGCGGTCGAAATCCTGAAGCTTTCTTT; CDR3: CASSERGRNPEAFF
J: TRBJ2-1; V: TRBV6-1; size: few; D: NA; DNA: TGTGCCAGCAGGAGGAGTCGCATCTCCTACAATGAGCAGTTCTTC; CDR3: CASRRSRISYNEQFF
J: TRBJ2-1; V: TRBV4-1; size: NA; D: NA; DNA: TGCGCCAGCAGCCAAGTGCCGACAGGAGGTCTCGTCGATGAGCAGTTCTTC; CDR3: CASSQVPTGGLVDEQFF
J: TRBJ2-1; V: TRBV9; size: few; D: NA; DNA: TGTGCCAGCAGCGTACAGGGGAGCACCTACAATGAGCAGTTCTTC; CDR3: CASSVQGSTYNEQFF
J: TRBJ2-1; V: TRBV5-1; size: many; D: NA; DNA: TGCGCCAGCAGCTTTACGACAGATAATGAGCAGTTCTTC; CDR3: CASSFTTDNEQFF
J: TRBJ2-2; V: TRBV4-2; size: few; D: TRBD2; DNA: TGTGCCAGCAGCCAAGAAGCGGGGGGTAGTACCGGGGAGCTGTTTTTT; CDR3: CASSQEAGGSTGELFF
J: TRBJ2-1; V: TRBV7-2; size: NA; D: TRBD1; DNA: TGTGCCAGCAGCTGGGACAGGAGCTCCTACAATGAGCAGTTCTTC; CDR3: CASSWDRSSYNEQFF
J: TRBJ2-2; V: TRBV11-2; size: once; D: NA; DNA: TGTGCCAGCAGCCGACCGGGTCAGCATTCCACCGGGGAGCTGTTTTTT; CDR3: CASSRPGQHSTGELFF
J: TRBJ1-4; V: TRBV4-3; size: NA; D: NA; DNA: TGCGCCAGCAGCCTGGGAAGACAGTCGAAAAAACTGTTTTTT; CDR3: CASSLGRQSKKLFF
J: TRBJ1-2; V: TRBV6-1; size: NA; D: NA; DNA: TGTGCCAGCAGTGACACTTCGAACTATGGCTACACCTTC; CDR3: CASSDTSNYGYTF
J: TRBJ2-7; V: TRBV12-3/TRBV12-4; size: many; D: NA; DNA: TGTGCCAGCAGTCCCGGAGGAGGGGGGGAAAACTACGAGCAGTACTTC; CDR3: CASSPGGGGENYEQYF
J: TRBJ2-1; V: TRBV7-8; size: few; D: TRBD1; DNA: TGTGCCAGCAGCCCGGGACAGAACTACAATGAGCAGTTCTTC; CDR3: CASSPGQNYNEQFF
J: TRBJ1-1; V: TRBV6-5; size: many; D: NA; DNA: TGTGCCAGAGAACGGGCGTACACTGAAGCTTTCTTT; CDR3: CARERAYTEAFF
J: TRBJ2-6; V: TRBV7-2; size: many; D: NA; DNA: TGTGCCAGCAGCTTAGTGGGCAGCTCTGGGGCCAACGTCCTGACTTTC; CDR3: CASSLVGSSGANVLTF